This TCR beta chain was sequenced during a study of T cell clusters in autoimmune cytopenias. Approximately 40,000 genome equivalents of blood DNA were amplified for TRB. TRB rearrangements were amplified by touch-down multiplex PCR with mixed TRB-A/B primers. TCRdb reprocessed the multiplex PCR reads, with one entry per CDR3 protein and no DNA. Recorded here are under 8,500 distinct CDR3 sequences; the top ten clones represent 3.5% to 4.5%. In germline, CDR1 is SGHNT, CDR2 YYREEE (reference sequence). The CDR3 runs 11 residues. The J gene is TRBJ2-1, the V gene TRBV5-4. The sequence came from a human donor with an autoimmune cytopenia or autoimmune hepatitis (not recorded which). The sample taken for sequencing was peripheral blood. The CDR3 sequence is CASSFFNEQFF.